The present T cell receptor beta chain was sequenced within a study of post-analysis software for immune sequencing data. Study context: Relapsing-remitting, secondary progressive and progressive-relapsing multiple sclerosis courses were included. Whole-study findings and limits: Compared with controls, patients showed significantly lower normalized Chao1 diversity. There were five or six TRBV segments more frequent in patients than controls, and TRBV5-6, TRBV5-1 and TRBV20-1 were among them.

The library was made from cDNA and included unique molecular identifiers. MiXCR, run by TCRdb on the PCR reads, gives a single entry per CDR3 protein. Among about 540,000 distinct CDR3 sequences listed, less than 40% were seen once. This clonotype was seen a few times. Its antigen is undetermined. Germline V CDR1 and CDR2: MNHEY, SMNVEV (reference sequence). The CDR3 totals 11 residues. V lost 6 bases and J lost 11, with 13 bases in between. Sequenced material: blood. This sequence joins TRBV27 and TRBJ1-1, with D possibly being TRBD1 (6 bases). The clonotype originates from a girl aged 2-17 years with multiple sclerosis. CDR3 loop: CASRGGHSAFF. In nucleotides, the CDR3 is TGTGCCAGCAGGGGGGGGCATAGCGCTTTCTTT.